This TCR beta chain is from a study of OX40 agonist ivuxolimab in advanced cancers. Germline V gene sequence: CDR1 SGHRS, CDR2 YFSETQ. V shed 0 bases, J shed 7 bases, and the junction held 6 bases outside the gene matches. The CDR3 covers 15 residues. Using immunoSEQ multiplex PCR, the repertoire was profiled, and TCRdb retains in-frame clones only, with some absent. The data hold under 65,000 clones, with under 95% observed a single time. This chain connects TRBV5-1 to TRBJ2-1; 8 positions match TRBD2. Source: CD4+ or CD8+ T cells sorted from blood, taken in a trial of the OX40 agonist ivuxolimab. The origin of this receptor is an adult with an advanced solid tumor such as melanoma, head and neck, liver or kidney cancer. CDR3 sequence reads: CASSLGAGAGNEQFF. CDR3 nucleotide sequence: TGCGCCAGCAGCTTGGGAGCGGGAGCTGGGAATGAGCAGTTCTTC.